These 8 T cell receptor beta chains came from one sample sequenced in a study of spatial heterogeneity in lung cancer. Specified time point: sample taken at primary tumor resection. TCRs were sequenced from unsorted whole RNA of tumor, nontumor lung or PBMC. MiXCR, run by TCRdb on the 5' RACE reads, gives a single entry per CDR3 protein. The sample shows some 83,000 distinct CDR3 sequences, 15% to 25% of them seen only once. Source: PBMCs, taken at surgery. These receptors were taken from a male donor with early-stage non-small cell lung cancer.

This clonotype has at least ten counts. The CDR3 DNA sequence: TGTGCCACCAGCAGAGATCCCACCGGGGAGCTGTTTTTT. Translating gives CATSRDPTGELFF. The V gene is TRBV15, the J gene TRBJ2-2; D unclear. Trimming removed 0 bases from V and 4 bases from J, with 3 bases in between. The CDR3 extends over 13 amino acids. CDR1 and CDR2 from the germline V gene are LNHNV and YYDKDF (reference sequence).

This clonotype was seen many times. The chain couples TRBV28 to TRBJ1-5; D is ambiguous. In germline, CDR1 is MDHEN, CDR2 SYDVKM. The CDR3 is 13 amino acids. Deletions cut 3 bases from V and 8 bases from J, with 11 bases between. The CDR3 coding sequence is TGTGCCAGCAGTTTTGGTCGTATGAAGCCCCAGCATTTT. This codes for CASSFGRMKPQHF.

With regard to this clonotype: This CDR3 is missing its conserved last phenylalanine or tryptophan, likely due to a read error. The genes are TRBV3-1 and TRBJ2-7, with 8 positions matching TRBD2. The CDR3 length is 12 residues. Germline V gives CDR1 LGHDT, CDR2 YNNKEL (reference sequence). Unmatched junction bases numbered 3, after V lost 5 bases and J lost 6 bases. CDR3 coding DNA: TGTGCCAGCAGCAGGACTAGCAGCGAGCAGTACTCC. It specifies CASSRTSSEQYS.

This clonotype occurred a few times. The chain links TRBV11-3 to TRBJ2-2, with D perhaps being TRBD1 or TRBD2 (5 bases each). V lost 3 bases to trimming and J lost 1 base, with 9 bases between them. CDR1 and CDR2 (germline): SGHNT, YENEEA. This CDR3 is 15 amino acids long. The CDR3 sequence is CASSLERGNTGELFF. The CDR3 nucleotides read TGTGCCAGCAGCTTGGAGAGGGGGAACACCGGGGAGCTGTTTTTT.

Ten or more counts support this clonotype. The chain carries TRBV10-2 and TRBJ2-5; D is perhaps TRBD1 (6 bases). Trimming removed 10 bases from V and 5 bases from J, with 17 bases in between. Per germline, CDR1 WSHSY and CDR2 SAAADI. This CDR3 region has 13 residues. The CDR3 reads CATSQGDYETQYF. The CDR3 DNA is TGCGCCACCTCACAGGGCGACTACGAGACCCAGTACTTC.

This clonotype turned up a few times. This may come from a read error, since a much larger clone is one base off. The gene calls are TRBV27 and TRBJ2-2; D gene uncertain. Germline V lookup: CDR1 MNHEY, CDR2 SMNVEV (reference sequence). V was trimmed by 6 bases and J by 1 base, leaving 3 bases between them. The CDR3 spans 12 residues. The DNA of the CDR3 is TGTGCCAGCAGGGAGAACACCGGGGAGCTGTTTTTT. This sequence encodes CASRENTGELFF.

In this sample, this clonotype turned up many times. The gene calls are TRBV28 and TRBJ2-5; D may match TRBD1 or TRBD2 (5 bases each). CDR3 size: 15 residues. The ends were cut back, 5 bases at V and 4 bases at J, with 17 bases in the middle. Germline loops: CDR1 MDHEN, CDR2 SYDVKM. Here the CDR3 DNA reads TGTGCCAGCAGTCCCGGGACCCGAGGACTAGAGACCCAGTACTTC. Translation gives CASSPGTRGLETQYF.

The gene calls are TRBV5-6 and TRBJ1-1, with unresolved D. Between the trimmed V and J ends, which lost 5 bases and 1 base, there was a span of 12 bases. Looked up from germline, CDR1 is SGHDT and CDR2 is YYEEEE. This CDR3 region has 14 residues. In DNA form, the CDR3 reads TGTGCCAGCAGGCGACTGATCCCGAACACTGAAGCTTTCTTT. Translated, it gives CASRRLIPNTEAFF.